These 5 T cell receptor beta chains were all obtained from the same sample, sequenced in a study of cytomegalovirus exposure and HLA in healthy donors. Use of 60 Vbeta and 13 Jbeta primers characterized the PCR. Repertoires were generated with immunoSEQ multiplex PCR, while TCRdb's copy carries only in-frame clones and drops some. This table holds more than 100,000 clones, roughly 70% found once. The sample comprised PBMCs. These receptors were collected from a woman in her thirties or forties in good health and CMV-seronegative.

The V gene is TRBV23-1, the J gene TRBJ2-7, with 12 bases matching TRBD1. TRBV23-1 is filed as an ORF, its function uncertain. The CDR3 has 14 amino acids. V shed 7 bases and J 5 bases; nucleotides not matched to a gene: 6. The CDR3 spells CASNRDRGLHEQYF. DNA of the CDR3: TGCGCCAGCAACCGGGACAGGGGGCTCCACGAGCAGTACTTC.

The J gene is TRBJ2-1, the V gene TRBV9, with a tentative D call TRBD2 (5 bases). The CDR3 length is 21 residues. The V gene lost 0 bases and the J gene lost 0 bases, with 25 bases spanning the gap. Germline V lookup: CDR1 SGDLS, CDR2 YYNGEE. CDR3 nucleotide sequence: TGTGCCAGCAGCGTAGCGGGAATGGGGTGGGCTACCAGAAGCTCCTACAATGAGCAGTTCTTC. Its translation: CASSVAGMGWATRSSYNEQFF.

The chain joins TRBV5-4 to TRBJ2-1, with TRBD2 matching over 12 bases. CDR1 is SGHNT and CDR2 is YYREEE in the germline V gene (reference sequence). CDR3 size: 16 residues. The V and J ends lost 4 bases and 8 bases, in that order; junction bases with no gene match: 10. The chain's CDR3 is CASSLRSSGGGYEQFF. CDR3 nucleotides: TGTGCCAGCAGCCTTCGATCTAGCGGGGGGGGCTATGAGCAGTTCTTC. Combining the CDR3 with reference TRBV5-4 and TRBJ2-1 gives the whole variable domain ETGVTQSPTHLIKTRGQQVTLRCSSQSGHNTVSWYQQALGQGPQFIFQYYREEENGRGNFPPRFSGLQFPNYSSELNVNALELDDSALYLCASSLRSSGGGYEQFFGPGTRLTVL.

The rearrangement uses TRBV13 and TRBJ2-5; 7 bases line up with TRBD1. Germline V lookup: CDR1 PRHDT, CDR2 FYEKMQ (reference sequence). Germline trimming cut 4 bases from V and 3 bases from J; bases unmatched to any gene: 14. CDR3 length: 17 amino acids. CDR3 sequence (DNA): TGTGCCAGCAGCTCTACAGGGGCCGGTACCCCGGAAGAGACCCAGTACTTC. Residues: CASSSTGAGTPEETQYF.

The chain is built from TRBV18 and TRBJ1-1; the D gene is possibly TRBD1 (5 bases). Trimming removed 5 bases from V and 8 bases from J, with 12 bases in between. Germline V gene lookup returns CDR1 KGHSH and CDR2 LQKENI. This CDR3 comprises 12 residues. The DNA of the CDR3 is TGTGCCAGCTCATCACTGCAGGGCGAAGCTTTCTTT. It encodes CASSSLQGEAFF.